This entry lists 24 T cell receptor beta chains sequenced from one sample in a study of immune cell composition in non-small cell lung cancer. Repertoires were generated with immunoSEQ multiplex PCR, while TCRdb's copy carries only in-frame clones and drops some. The sample carries about 2,400 clones, approximately 80% recorded once. Normal lung sampling was at least 3 cm from the tumour, as distant as possible. Input material: non-adjacent lung tissue. The source of these receptors is a human donor with non-small cell lung cancer.

This clone was detected once. The chain has TRBV30 and TRBJ1-2; a weak D match, TRBD1 (5 bases). This CDR3 is 14 amino acids long. From germline, CDR1 is GTSNPN and CDR2 SVGIG (reference sequence). Trimming stripped 5 bases from V and 5 bases from J, with 18 bases between. CDR3 in DNA: TGTGCCTGGCAACTGGCGGGGGGGAGGTATGGCTACACCTTC. Its translation: CAWQLAGGRYGYTF.

V and J are TRBV10-2 and TRBJ2-5; maybe TRBD2 (6 bases). CDR3 length equals 13 residues. Germline-derived CDR1 and CDR2 are WSHSY and SAAADI. The germline V and J ends were trimmed by 4 bases and 5 bases, with 11 bases remaining between them. CDR3 in amino acids: CASSVGGQETQYF. Here the CDR3 DNA reads TGCGCCAGCAGTGTGGGGGGTCAGGAGACCCAGTACTTC.

This CDR3 reads CASSRGGSANYGYTF. As DNA, the CDR3 is TGTGCCAGCAGTCGGGGGGGCTCAGCTAACTATGGCTACACCTTC. This chain connects TRBV25-1 to TRBJ1-2, with D possibly TRBD1 on 6 matching bases. CDR1 and CDR2 from the germline V gene are MGHDK and SYGVNS. V was pared by 5 bases and J by 0 bases, with 13 bases between. The CDR3 is 15 residues long.

The chain joins TRBV6-1 to TRBJ2-3; 9 nucleotides agree with TRBD1. Germline CDR1 MNHNS, CDR2 SASEGT. V shed 4 bases and J 3 bases; nucleotides not matched to a gene: 2. This CDR3 comprises 14 residues. CDR3 in DNA: TGTGCCAGCAGTGTGGACAGGGGAACAGATACGCAGTATTTT. The encoded protein is CASSVDRGTDTQYF.

This clone showed up just once. The rearrangement links TRBV19 to TRBJ2-5, with 10 positions matching TRBD2. V gave up 6 bases and J gave up 0 bases; unmatched junction bases: 7. CDR3 size: 16 residues. The germline gives CDR1 LNHDA, CDR2 SQIVND (reference sequence). CDR3 nucleotides: TGTGCCAGTAGGCCAGGACTAGCGGAGTACCAAGAGACCCAGTACTTC. Translated, it gives CASRPGLAEYQETQYF.

The CDR3 bases are TGTGCCAGCAGTGGGACAGGGGATTCGCGTGGCTACACCTTC. Protein sequence: CASSGTGDSRGYTF. V and J are TRBV2 and TRBJ1-2; 9 nucleotides match TRBD1. The CDR3 extends over 14 amino acids. Trimming took 4 bases from V and 7 from J; bases not matched to a gene: 7. Germline-derived CDR1 and CDR2 are SNHLY and FYNNEI.

This chain links TRBV15 with TRBJ1-5; 8 positions match TRBD1. The V gene end was trimmed by 3 bases and the J gene end by 5 bases; junction bases not matched to a gene: 9. The CDR3 has 16 residues. Germline assignment: CDR1 LNHNV and CDR2 YYDKDF (reference sequence). CDR3 sequence reads: CATSRGRQGYDQPQHF. The DNA for the CDR3 is TGTGCCACCAGCAGGGGGCGACAGGGGTACGATCAGCCCCAGCATTTT.

This chain connects TRBV30 to TRBJ2-1; 8 positions agree with TRBD2. The junction had 10 bases not matched to a gene; V was cut back by 2 bases and J by 1 base. CDR3 length equals 17 residues. Germline CDR1 and CDR2: GTSNPN and SVGIG (reference sequence). CDR3 protein: CAWSPGGGLGSYNEQFF. CDR3 in DNA: TGTGCCTGGAGTCCGGGGGGGGGACTAGGGTCCTACAATGAGCAGTTCTTC.

This clone was recorded only once. V is TRBV6-6 and J is TRBJ1-2, with D possibly TRBD1 on 5 matching bases. The CDR3 loop spans 12 amino acids. CDR1 is MNHNY, CDR2 SVGAGI, per germline (reference sequence). V was pared by 9 bases and J by 9 bases, with 17 bases between. The CDR3 DNA reads as TGTGCCAGAAACGGACGCCACAGGAGCTACACCTTC. Translating it yields CARNGRHRSYTF.

This chain links TRBV10-2 with TRBJ1-5, with D possibly TRBD1 on 6 matching bases. Germline V gene sequence: CDR1 WSHSY, CDR2 SAAADI. V was clipped by 0 bases and J by 5 bases, with 11 bases between them. The CDR3 has 15 residues. The CDR3 is CASSESQGEDQPQHF. CDR3 sequence (DNA): TGCGCCAGCAGTGAGTCACAGGGTGAGGATCAGCCCCAGCATTTT.

The chain joins TRBV6-5 to TRBJ2-7, with D perhaps TRBD1 (6 bases). In germline, CDR1 is MNHEY, CDR2 SVGAGI. Trimming stripped 0 bases from V and 2 bases from J, with 14 bases between. This CDR3 has 16 amino acids. CDR3 in amino acids: CASSYSGAGAPYEQYF. Written as DNA, the CDR3 is TGTGCCAGCAGTTACTCGGGAGCAGGGGCACCCTACGAGCAGTACTTC.

The genes are TRBV29-1 and TRBJ2-7; 10 positions match TRBD2. Trimming took 1 base from V and 2 from J; bases not matched to a gene: 8. Germline CDR1 reads SQVTM; CDR2 reads ANQGSEA. The length of the CDR3 is 16 residues. The CDR3 spells CSVEGERGGRAYEQYF. CDR3 bases: TGCAGCGTTGAAGGAGAGCGGGGGGGCCGGGCCTACGAGCAGTACTTC.

J is TRBJ2-3 and V is TRBV5-4, with 9 bases identical to TRBD2. This CDR3 is 16 amino acids long. Germline CDR1 and CDR2: SGHNT and YYREEE (reference sequence). Unmatched junction bases numbered 10, after V lost 4 bases and J lost 4 bases. CDR3 nucleotide sequence: TGTGCCAGCAGCACACCTGGGACTAGCTTGGCAGATACGCAGTATTTT. Protein: CASSTPGTSLADTQYF.

The chain combines TRBV11-3 with TRBJ2-2; D unresolved. V gave up 1 base and J gave up 7 bases, with 10 bases separating them. The CDR3 has 14 residues. The germline CDR1 and CDR2 sequences are SGHNT and YENEEA. CDR3 in DNA: TGTGCCAGCAGCTTAGGCCAGGTCGGCGGGGAGCTGTTTTTT. Its translation is CASSLGQVGGELFF.

This chain uses TRBV10-3 with TRBJ2-1; 8 bases are a match to TRBD1. The length of the CDR3 is 12 residues. Germline loops: CDR1 ENHRY, CDR2 SYGVKD. V lost 6 bases, J lost 7 bases, and 2 bases stayed unmatched. CDR3 in amino acids: CAIRDRVNEQFF. CDR3 bases: TGTGCCATCAGGGACAGGGTAAATGAGCAGTTCTTC.

The V call is TRBV5-1, the J call TRBJ2-1; no firm D call. Trimming cost V 1 base and J 7 bases, with 9 bases left between them. Germline assignment: CDR1 SGHRS and CDR2 YFSETQ. The CDR3 length is 13 residues. Here the CDR3 DNA reads TGCGCCAGCAGCTTGTTTCCCGGGAATGAGCAGTTCTTC. Its translation is CASSLFPGNEQFF.

The chain carries TRBV10-3 and TRBJ1-1; 7 bases align to TRBD1. The CDR3 is 13 amino acids. The germline gives CDR1 ENHRY, CDR2 SYGVKD. Trimming cost V 5 bases and J 4 bases; bases outside gene matches: 4. The CDR3 is CAISPDRATEAFF. CDR3 DNA: TGTGCCATCAGTCCTGACAGGGCCACTGAAGCTTTCTTT.

This chain uses TRBV19 with TRBJ2-1; 14 bases align to TRBD2. Trimming cost V 7 bases and J 0 bases; bases outside gene matches: 5. This CDR3 has 17 amino acids. CDR1 LNHDA and CDR2 SQIVND come from the germline V gene (reference sequence). The CDR3 reads CASTPTSGGDSYNEQFF. The CDR3 DNA reads as TGTGCCAGTACTCCGACTAGCGGGGGGGACTCCTACAATGAGCAGTTCTTC. Filled out from reference TRBV19 and TRBJ2-1, the complete variable domain reads DGGITQSPKYLFRKEGQNVTLSCEQNLNHDAMYWYRQDPGQGLRLIYYSQIVNDFQKGDIAEGYSVSREKKESFPLTVTSAQKNPTAFYLCASTPTSGGDSYNEQFFGPGTRLTVL.

CDR3 DNA sequence: TGTGCCTGGAGTGCCCCCGGAGGGAGCGGCTATGGCTACACCTTC. This codes for CAWSAPGGSGYGYTF. The chain links TRBV30 to TRBJ1-2; the D is unclear. Looked up from germline, CDR1 is GTSNPN and CDR2 is SVGIG (reference sequence). The CDR3 is 15 residues long. Deletions cut 1 base from V and 4 bases from J, with 16 bases between. The full variable domain, its missing parts supplied by reference TRBV30 and TRBJ1-2, is SQTIHQWPATLVQPVGSPLSLECTVEGTSNPNLYWYRQAAGRGLQLLFYSVGIGQISSEVPQNLSASRPQDRQFILSSKKLLLSDSGFYLCAWSAPGGSGYGYTFGSGTRLTVV.

The chain links TRBV28 to TRBJ2-5; D perhaps matches TRBD1 (6 bases). V lost 6 bases and J 1 base, leaving 15 bases between the germline ends. Germline CDR1 and CDR2: MDHEN and SYDVKM. This CDR3 region has 15 residues. DNA for the CDR3: TGTGCCAGCAGCAAAGAGGTAGGGGGCCAAGAGACCCAGTACTTC. This sequence encodes CASSKEVGGQETQYF.

This chain connects TRBV7-8 to TRBJ2-1; 7 bases line up with TRBD2. The CDR3 runs 15 residues. With V trimmed by 1 base and J by 3 bases, 3 bases remained unmatched. Germline lookup yields CDR1 SGHVS and CDR2 FQNEAQ. CDR3 region: CASSLGASGYNEQFF. The CDR3 DNA is TGTGCCAGCAGCTTAGGGGCTAGCGGCTACAATGAGCAGTTCTTC.

This clone was recorded a few times. The V call is TRBV7-3, the J call TRBJ2-1; 11 nucleotides align to TRBD2. CDR1 is SGHTA and CDR2 is FQGTGA in the germline V gene. Trimming at V came to 5 bases and at J to 8 bases, leaving 8 bases not matched to a gene. The CDR3 consists of 15 residues. Here the CDR3 DNA reads TGTGCCAGCAGCCCGACTAGCGGGGAGTCCGATGAGCAGTTCTTC. Translating it yields CASSPTSGESDEQFF.

This chain links TRBV18 with TRBJ1-3, with 9 bases aligning to TRBD1. CDR1 and CDR2 from the germline V gene are KGHSH and LQKENI. This CDR3 is 15 amino acids long. V dropped 3 bases and J dropped 2; count of bases not matched to a gene: 2. In nucleotides, the CDR3 is TGTGCCAGCTCACCGGACAGGGGACCTGGAAACACCATATATTTT. It yields the protein CASSPDRGPGNTIYF.

This clone was seen once. The V gene is TRBV30, the J gene TRBJ1-4; D remains ambiguous. V was cut by 1 base and J by 5 bases, with 8 bases left in between. CDR3 length: 13 amino acids. Per germline, CDR1 GTSNPN and CDR2 SVGIG (reference sequence). The CDR3 here is CAWSARPNEKLFF. The CDR3 nucleotides are TGTGCCTGGAGTGCGCGTCCGAATGAAAAACTGTTTTTT.